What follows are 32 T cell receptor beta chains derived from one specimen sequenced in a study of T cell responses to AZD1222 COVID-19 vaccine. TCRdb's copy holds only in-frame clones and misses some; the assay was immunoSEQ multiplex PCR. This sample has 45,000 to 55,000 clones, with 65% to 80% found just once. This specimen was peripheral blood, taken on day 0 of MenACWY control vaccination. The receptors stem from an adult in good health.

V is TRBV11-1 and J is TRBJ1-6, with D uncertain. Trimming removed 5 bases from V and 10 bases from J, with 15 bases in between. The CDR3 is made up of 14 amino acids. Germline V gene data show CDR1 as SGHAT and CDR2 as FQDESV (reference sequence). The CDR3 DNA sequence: TGTGCCAGCAGCGGGTCCCAGGCACAGTCACCCCTCCACTTT. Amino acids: CASSGSQAQSPLHF. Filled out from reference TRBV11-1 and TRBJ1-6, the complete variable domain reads EAEVAQSPRYKITEKSQAVAFWCDPISGHATLYWYRQILGQGPELLVQFQDESVVDDSQLPKDRFSAERLKGVDSTLKIQPAELGDSAMYLCASSGSQAQSPLHFGNGTRLTVT.

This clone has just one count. Written as DNA, the CDR3 is TGTGCCAGCAGTGTAGGAGAATTTGAAGCTTTCTTT. Its protein product is CASSVGEFEAFF. The rearrangement uses TRBV2 and TRBJ1-1; D not certain. V lost 4 bases and J 7 bases, leaving 10 bases between the germline ends. There are 12 residues in the CDR3. Germline CDR1 SNHLY, CDR2 FYNNEI. Based on the CDR3 plus reference TRBV2 and TRBJ1-1, the full variable domain is EPEVTQTPSHQVTQMGQEVILRCVPISNHLYFYWYRQILGQKVEFLVSFYNNEISEKSEIFDDQFSVERPDGSNFTLKIRSTKLEDSAMYFCASSVGEFEAFFGQGTRLTVV.

The CDR3 DNA is TGTGCCAGCAGGATGGTAGGACTAGCTGAATCAGATACGCAGTATTTT. Translation gives CASRMVGLAESDTQYF. The chain links TRBV5-6 to TRBJ2-3; 8 positions match TRBD2. The ends lost 5 bases at V and 4 bases at J; junction bases unmatched: 12. In germline, CDR1 is SGHDT, CDR2 YYEEEE. The CDR3 is 16 residues long. Filled out from reference TRBV5-6 and TRBJ2-3, the complete variable domain reads DAGVTQSPTHLIKTRGQQVTLRCSPKSGHDTVSWYQQALGQGPQFIFQYYEEEERQRGNFPDRFSGHQFPNYSSELNVNALLLGDSALYLCASRMVGLAESDTQYFGPGTRLTVL.

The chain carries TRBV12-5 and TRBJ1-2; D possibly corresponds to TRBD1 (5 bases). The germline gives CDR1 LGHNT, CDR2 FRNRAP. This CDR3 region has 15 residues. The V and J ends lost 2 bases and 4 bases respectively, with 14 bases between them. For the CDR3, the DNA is TGTGCTAGTGGTTTGAGGAGGGGTAGAGCCTATGGCTACACCTTC. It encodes CASGLRRGRAYGYTF.

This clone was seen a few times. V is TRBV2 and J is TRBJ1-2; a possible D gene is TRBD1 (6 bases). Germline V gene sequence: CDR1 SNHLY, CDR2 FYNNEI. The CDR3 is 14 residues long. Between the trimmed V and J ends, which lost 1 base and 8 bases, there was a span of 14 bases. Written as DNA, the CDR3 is TGTGCCAGCAGTGAAGGGGGGCGCTTAAAAGGCTACACCTTC. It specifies CASSEGGRLKGYTF. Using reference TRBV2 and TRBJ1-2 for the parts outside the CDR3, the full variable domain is EPEVTQTPSHQVTQMGQEVILRCVPISNHLYFYWYRQILGQKVEFLVSFYNNEISEKSEIFDDQFSVERPDGSNFTLKIRSTKLEDSAMYFCASSEGGRLKGYTFGSGTRLTVV.

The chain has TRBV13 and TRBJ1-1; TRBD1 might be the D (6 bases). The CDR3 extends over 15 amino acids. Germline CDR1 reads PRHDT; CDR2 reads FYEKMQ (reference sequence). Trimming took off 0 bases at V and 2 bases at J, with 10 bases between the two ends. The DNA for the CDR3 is TGTGCCAGCAGCTTAGGCCTCAGGGGAAACACTGAAGCTTTCTTT. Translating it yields CASSLGLRGNTEAFF.

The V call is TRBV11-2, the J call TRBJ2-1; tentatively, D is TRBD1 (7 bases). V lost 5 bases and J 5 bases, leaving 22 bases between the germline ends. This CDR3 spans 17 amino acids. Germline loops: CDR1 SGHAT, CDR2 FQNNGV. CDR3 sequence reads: CASSQEGTVNGDNEQFF. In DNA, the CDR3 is TGTGCCAGCAGCCAGGAGGGGACAGTTAATGGGGACAATGAGCAGTTCTTC.

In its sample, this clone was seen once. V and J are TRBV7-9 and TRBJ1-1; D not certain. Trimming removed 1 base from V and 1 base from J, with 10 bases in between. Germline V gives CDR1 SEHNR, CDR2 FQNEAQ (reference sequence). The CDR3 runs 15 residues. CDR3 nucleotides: TGTGCCAGCAGCTTAGGTTTTGCAGCGAACACTGAAGCTTTCTTT. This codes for CASSLGFAANTEAFF.

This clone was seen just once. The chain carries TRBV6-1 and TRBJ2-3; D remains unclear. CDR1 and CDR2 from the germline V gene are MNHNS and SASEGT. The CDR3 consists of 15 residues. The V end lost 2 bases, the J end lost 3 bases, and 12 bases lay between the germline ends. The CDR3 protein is CASSERVLGTDTQYF. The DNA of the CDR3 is TGTGCCAGCAGTGAACGGGTTTTGGGGACAGATACGCAGTATTTT.

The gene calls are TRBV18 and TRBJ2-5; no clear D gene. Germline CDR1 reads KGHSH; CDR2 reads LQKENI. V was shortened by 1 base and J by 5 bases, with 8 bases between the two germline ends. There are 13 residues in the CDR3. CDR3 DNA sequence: TGTGCCAGCTCACCACGGAATACGGAGACCCAGTACTTC. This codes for CASSPRNTETQYF.

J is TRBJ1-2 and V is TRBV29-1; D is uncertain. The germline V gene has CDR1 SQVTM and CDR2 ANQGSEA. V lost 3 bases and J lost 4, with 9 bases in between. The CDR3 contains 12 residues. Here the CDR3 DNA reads TGCAGCGTTGATGGAGCGATCTATGGCTACACCTTC. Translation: CSVDGAIYGYTF.

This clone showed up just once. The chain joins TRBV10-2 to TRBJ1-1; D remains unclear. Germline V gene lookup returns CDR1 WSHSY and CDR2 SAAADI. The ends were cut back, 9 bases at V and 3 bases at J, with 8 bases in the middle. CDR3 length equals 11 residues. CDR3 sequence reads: CASKQDTEAFF. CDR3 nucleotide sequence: TGCGCCAGTAAGCAGGACACTGAAGCTTTCTTT.

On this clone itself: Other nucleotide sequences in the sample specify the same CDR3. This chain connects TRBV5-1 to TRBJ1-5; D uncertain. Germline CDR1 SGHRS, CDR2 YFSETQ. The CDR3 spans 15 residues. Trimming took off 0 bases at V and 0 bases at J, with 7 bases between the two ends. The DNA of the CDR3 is TGCGCCAGCAGCTTGGACAGTTATAGCAATCAGCCCCAGCATTTT. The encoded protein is CASSLDSYSNQPQHF.

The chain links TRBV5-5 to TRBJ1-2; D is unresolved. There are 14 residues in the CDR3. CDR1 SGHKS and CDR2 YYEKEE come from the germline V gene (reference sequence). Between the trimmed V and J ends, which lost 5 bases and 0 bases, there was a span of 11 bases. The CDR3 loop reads CASRDDGTNYGYTF. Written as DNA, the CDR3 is TGTGCCAGCAGAGACGACGGTACTAACTATGGCTACACCTTC.

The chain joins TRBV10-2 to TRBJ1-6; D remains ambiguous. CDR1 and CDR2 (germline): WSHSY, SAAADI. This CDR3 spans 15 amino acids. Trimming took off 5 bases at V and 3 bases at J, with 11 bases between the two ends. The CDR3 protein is CASSPTQNYNSPLHF. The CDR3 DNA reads TGCGCCAGCAGTCCCACCCAGAACTATAATTCACCCCTCCACTTT.

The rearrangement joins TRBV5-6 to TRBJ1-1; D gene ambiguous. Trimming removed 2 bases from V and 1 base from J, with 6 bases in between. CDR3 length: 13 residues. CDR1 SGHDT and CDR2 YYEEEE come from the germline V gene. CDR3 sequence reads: CASSFPKNTEAFF. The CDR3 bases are TGTGCCAGCAGCTTTCCGAAGAACACTGAAGCTTTCTTT.

Written as DNA, the CDR3 is TGTGCCAGCAGTTTATTCGCGACAGGGACTGAAGCTTTCTTT. This gives the protein CASSLFATGTEAFF. The rearrangement joins TRBV28 to TRBJ1-1; TRBD1 aligns across 7 bases. Losses at the gene ends were 1 base for V and 5 bases for J; bases not matched to a gene: 4. Germline CDR1 reads MDHEN; CDR2 reads SYDVKM. The CDR3 has 14 residues.

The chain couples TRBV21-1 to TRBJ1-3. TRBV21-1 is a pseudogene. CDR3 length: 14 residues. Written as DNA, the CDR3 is TGTGCCAGCAGCAGTAGCTTCTCTGGAAACACCATATATTTT. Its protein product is CASSSSFSGNTIYF.

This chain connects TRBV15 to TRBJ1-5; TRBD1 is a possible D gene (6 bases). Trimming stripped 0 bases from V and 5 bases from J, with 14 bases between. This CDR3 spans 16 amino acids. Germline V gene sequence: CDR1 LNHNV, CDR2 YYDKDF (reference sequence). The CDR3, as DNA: TGTGCCACCAGCAGAGATCTAGGGGGAATGGATCAGCCCCAGCATTTT. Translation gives CATSRDLGGMDQPQHF.

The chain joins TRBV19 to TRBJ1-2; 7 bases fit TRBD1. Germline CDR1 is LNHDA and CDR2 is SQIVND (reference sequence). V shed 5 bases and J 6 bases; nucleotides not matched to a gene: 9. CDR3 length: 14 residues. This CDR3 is CASSREGGADGYTF. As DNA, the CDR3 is TGTGCCAGTAGTCGGGAAGGGGGCGCGGATGGCTACACCTTC.

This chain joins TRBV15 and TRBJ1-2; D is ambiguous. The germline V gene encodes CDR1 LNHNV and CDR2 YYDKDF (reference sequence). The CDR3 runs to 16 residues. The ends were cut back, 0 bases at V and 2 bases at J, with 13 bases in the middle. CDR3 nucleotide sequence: TGTGCCACCAGCAGAGACCTCCCAGGACGGAACTATGGCTACACCTTC. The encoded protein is CATSRDLPGRNYGYTF.

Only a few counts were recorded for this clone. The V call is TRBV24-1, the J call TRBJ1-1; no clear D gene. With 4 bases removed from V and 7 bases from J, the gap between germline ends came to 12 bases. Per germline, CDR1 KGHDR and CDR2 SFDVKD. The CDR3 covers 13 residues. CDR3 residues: CATSDPDSDEAFF. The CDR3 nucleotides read TGTGCCACCAGTGACCCTGATTCGGATGAAGCTTTCTTT.

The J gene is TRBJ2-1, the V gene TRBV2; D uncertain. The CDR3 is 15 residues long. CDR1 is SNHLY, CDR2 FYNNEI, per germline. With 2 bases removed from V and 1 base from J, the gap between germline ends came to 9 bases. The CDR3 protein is CASSENLGSYNEQFF. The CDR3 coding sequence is TGTGCCAGCAGTGAAAACCTAGGGTCCTACAATGAGCAGTTCTTC.

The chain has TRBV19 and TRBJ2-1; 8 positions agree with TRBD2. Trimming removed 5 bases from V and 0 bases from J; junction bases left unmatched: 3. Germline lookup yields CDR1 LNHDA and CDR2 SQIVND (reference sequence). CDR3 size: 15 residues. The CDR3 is CASSFLAGSYNEQFF. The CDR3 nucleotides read TGTGCCAGTAGTTTCCTAGCGGGCTCCTACAATGAGCAGTTCTTC.

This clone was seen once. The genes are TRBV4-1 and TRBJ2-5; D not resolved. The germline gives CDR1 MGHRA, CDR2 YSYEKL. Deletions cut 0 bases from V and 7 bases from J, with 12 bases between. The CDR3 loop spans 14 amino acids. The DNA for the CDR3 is TGCGCCAGCAGCCAAGAAGGCAGCTACGGGACCCAGTACTTC. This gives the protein CASSQEGSYGTQYF.

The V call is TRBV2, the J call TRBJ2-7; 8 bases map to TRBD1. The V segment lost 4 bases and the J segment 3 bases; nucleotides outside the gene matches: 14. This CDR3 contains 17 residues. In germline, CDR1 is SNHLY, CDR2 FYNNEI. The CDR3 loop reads CASSVTHGQGAYYEQYF. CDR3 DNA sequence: TGTGCCAGCAGTGTAACCCATGGACAGGGAGCGTACTACGAGCAGTACTTC.

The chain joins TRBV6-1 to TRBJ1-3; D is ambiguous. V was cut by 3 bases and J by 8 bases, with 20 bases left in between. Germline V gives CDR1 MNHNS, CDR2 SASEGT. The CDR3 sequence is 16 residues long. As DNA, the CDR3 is TGTGCCAGCAGTGATCACTTTGGCCCGTCGAGGGACACCATATATTTT. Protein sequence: CASSDHFGPSRDTIYF.

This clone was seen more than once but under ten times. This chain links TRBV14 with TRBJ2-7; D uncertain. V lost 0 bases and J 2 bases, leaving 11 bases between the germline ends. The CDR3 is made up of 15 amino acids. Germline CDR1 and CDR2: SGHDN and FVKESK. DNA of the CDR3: TGTGCCAGCAGCCAAGATGAGGCCCTCCCCTACGAGCAGTACTTC. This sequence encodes CASSQDEALPYEQYF.

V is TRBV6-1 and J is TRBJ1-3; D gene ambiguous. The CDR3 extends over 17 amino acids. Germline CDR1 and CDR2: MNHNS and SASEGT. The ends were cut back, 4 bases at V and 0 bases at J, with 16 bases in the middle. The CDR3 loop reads CASSAQVGRHSGNTIYF. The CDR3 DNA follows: TGTGCCAGCAGTGCGCAAGTCGGACGGCACTCTGGAAACACCATATATTTT.

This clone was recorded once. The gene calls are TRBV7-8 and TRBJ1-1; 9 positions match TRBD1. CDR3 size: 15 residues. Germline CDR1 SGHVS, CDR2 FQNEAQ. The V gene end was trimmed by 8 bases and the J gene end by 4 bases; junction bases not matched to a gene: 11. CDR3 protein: CASHRQGEMSTEAFF. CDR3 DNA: TGTGCCAGCCATCGACAGGGGGAAATGAGCACTGAAGCTTTCTTT.

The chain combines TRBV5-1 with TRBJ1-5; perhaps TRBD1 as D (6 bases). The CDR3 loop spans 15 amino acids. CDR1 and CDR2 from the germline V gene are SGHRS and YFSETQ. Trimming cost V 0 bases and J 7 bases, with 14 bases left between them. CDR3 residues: CASSLEGGPGQPQHF. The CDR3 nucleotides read TGCGCCAGCAGCTTGGAAGGGGGTCCAGGGCAGCCCCAGCATTTT.

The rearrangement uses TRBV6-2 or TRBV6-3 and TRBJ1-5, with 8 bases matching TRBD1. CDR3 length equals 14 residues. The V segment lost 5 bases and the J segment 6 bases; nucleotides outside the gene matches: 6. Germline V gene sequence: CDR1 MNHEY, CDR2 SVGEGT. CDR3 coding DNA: TGTGCCAGCAGTGGGACAGGTAATTTTCAGCCCCAGCATTTT. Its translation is CASSGTGNFQPQHF.